The 5 T cell receptor beta chains given below trace back to one sample, sequenced in a study of T cells in Graves' hyperthyroidism and ophthalmopathy. From RNA transcripts, TCR beta CDR3 regions were amplified. The TCR CDR3 first-round RT-PCR relied on the HTBI primer set. Each CDR3 protein is one row after TCRdb ran MiXCR on the multiplex PCR reads. The table records about 350,000 distinct CDR3 sequences, roughly 14% of them present only once. Sequencing input: blood. These receptors were collected from a woman in her 30s with Graves' hyperthyroidism.

This clonotype was picked up many times. The rearrangement uses TRBV28 and TRBJ2-7; no clear D. The CDR3 is 15 residues long. V lost 6 bases and J 6 bases, leaving 21 bases between the germline ends. From germline, CDR1 is MDHEN and CDR2 SYDVKM. CDR3 nucleotides: TGTGCCAGCAGCCCCCTTAAGCAGCTCGACTGCGAGCAGTACTTC. Protein: CASSPLKQLDCEQYF.

This clonotype was found many times. J is TRBJ1-2 and V is TRBV27; D is unclear. V lost 6 bases and J 2 bases, leaving 13 bases between the germline ends. CDR1 is MNHEY and CDR2 is SMNVEV in the germline V gene (reference sequence). The CDR3 is made up of 14 amino acids. CDR3 residues: CASSPPAGNYGYTF. The CDR3 nucleotides are TGTGCCAGCAGCCCCCCGGCGGGGAACTATGGCTACACCTTC.

For this clonotype: Possible read error: a much larger clone is one base away. V gene TRBV7-2 combines with J gene TRBJ2-4, with 15 bases that match TRBD2. From germline, CDR1 is SGHTA and CDR2 FQGNSA. The CDR3 consists of 19 residues. V lost 4 bases and J lost 0; bases outside the gene matches: 7. CDR3 residues: CASSSGTSGGNLAKNIQYF. The CDR3, as DNA: TGTGCCAGCAGCTCCGGGACTAGCGGGGGGAACCTAGCCAAAAACATTCAGTACTTC.

This clonotype was seen only a few times. This may stem from a read error, because a much larger clone lies one nucleotide away. V is TRBV6-5 and J is TRBJ1-2; D gene unclear. This CDR3 spans 14 amino acids. Between the trimmed V and J ends, which lost 2 bases and 6 bases, there was a span of 13 bases. Germline CDR1 MNHEY, CDR2 SVGAGI. CDR3 residues: CASSYGGQKDGYTF. As DNA, the CDR3 is TGTGCCAGCAGTTACGGCGGTCAAAAGGATGGCTACACCTTC.

At least ten counts were recorded for this clonotype. J is TRBJ2-7 and V is TRBV27, with 7 nucleotides matching TRBD2. Germline-derived CDR1 and CDR2 are MNHEY and SMNVEV (reference sequence). The CDR3 consists of 13 residues. Germline trimming cut 6 bases from V and 3 bases from J; bases unmatched to any gene: 5. CDR3 DNA sequence: TGTGCCAGCAGATCAGCGGGAAACTACGAGCAGTACTTC. This translates into CASRSAGNYEQYF.